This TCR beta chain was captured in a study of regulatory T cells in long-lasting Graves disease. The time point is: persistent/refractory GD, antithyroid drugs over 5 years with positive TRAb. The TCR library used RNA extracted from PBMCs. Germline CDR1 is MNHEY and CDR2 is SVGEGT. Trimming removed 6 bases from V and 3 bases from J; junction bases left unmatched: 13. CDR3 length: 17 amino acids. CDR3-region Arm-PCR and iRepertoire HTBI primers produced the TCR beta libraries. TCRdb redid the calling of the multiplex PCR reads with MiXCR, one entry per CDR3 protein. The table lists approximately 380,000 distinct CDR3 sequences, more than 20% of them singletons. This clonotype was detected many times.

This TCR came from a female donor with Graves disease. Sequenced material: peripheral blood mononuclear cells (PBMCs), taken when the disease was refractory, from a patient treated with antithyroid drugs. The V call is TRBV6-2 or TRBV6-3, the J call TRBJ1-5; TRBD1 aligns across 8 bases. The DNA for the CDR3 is TGTGCCAGCAGCCACGGGGGGGCAGGGGGCTTCAATCAGCCCCAGCATTTT. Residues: CASSHGGAGGFNQPQHF.